This T cell receptor beta chain comes out of a study of blood T cell repertoires in COVID-19. Turning to the study itself: Donors in the United States, Italy and Spain gave samples during acute or convalescent COVID-19. The cDNA or gDNA used as material had been derived from T cells, B-cell-depleted T cells, or PBMCs.

Clones were read by immunoSEQ multiplex PCR, and TCRdb kept only the in-frame ones, dropping some. This sample has approximately 190,000 clones, with roughly 86% found just once. In germline, CDR1 is SGDLS, CDR2 YYNGEE. V was clipped by 0 bases and J by 2 bases, with 8 bases between them. The length of the CDR3 is 14 residues. The study recruited people aged about 18 to 90 years across about 25 US areas. The gene calls are TRBV9 and TRBJ1-2; D not certain. Specimen: PBMCs or T cells enriched from blood (not recorded which). The sequence was collected from a woman in her forties in a cohort exposed to, infected with or recovered from COVID-19 (not recorded which). Written as DNA, the CDR3 is TGTGCCAGCAGCGTAGGGTACACGAACTATGGCTACACCTTC. Its translation: CASSVGYTNYGYTF.